The 8 T cell receptor beta chains in this list originate from one sample, sequenced in a study of PD-1 blockade in classical Hodgkin lymphoma. Each patient relapsed following autologous stem cell transplantation, and prior brentuximab vedotin exposure differed. Generated by immunoSEQ multiplex PCR, the TCRdb table keeps only in-frame clones and is missing some. The table records under 70,000 clones, approximately 89% of them present only once. The material sequenced was peripheral blood mononuclear cells (PBMCs), taken at baseline. Receptors originate from a human donor with classical Hodgkin lymphoma.

The V gene is TRBV5-6, the J gene TRBJ2-5; no firm D call. The CDR3 runs to 11 residues. Germline CDR1 reads SGHDT; CDR2 reads YYEEEE. The ends were cut back, 1 base at V and 4 bases at J, with 2 bases in the middle. The CDR3 region is CASSLSETQYF. DNA for the CDR3: TGTGCCAGCAGCTTGTCAGAGACCCAGTACTTC. The full variable domain, in which reference TRBV5-6 and TRBJ2-5 provide the parts outside the CDR3, is DAGVTQSPTHLIKTRGQQVTLRCSPKSGHDTVSWYQQALGQGPQFIFQYYEEEERQRGNFPDRFSGHQFPNYSSELNVNALLLGDSALYLCASSLSETQYFGPGTRLLVL.

CDR3 in DNA: TGCAGCGTTGAAGAGGGACAGGGGGTAGCCGGGGAGCTGTTTTTT. It yields the protein CSVEEGQGVAGELFF. The V call is TRBV29-1, the J call TRBJ2-2, with 11 positions matching TRBD1. The germline V gene has CDR1 SQVTM and CDR2 ANQGSEA. The CDR3 runs 15 residues. V was clipped by 0 bases and J by 6 bases; unmatched bases: 3.

The chain links TRBV7-8 to TRBJ2-7; TRBD2 agrees at 7 bases. CDR3 length: 15 amino acids. The V and J ends lost 1 base and 0 bases, in that order; junction bases with no gene match: 3. Germline V gene sequence: CDR1 SGHVS, CDR2 FQNEAQ. The CDR3: CASSLEGGSSYEQYF. The DNA of the CDR3 is TGTGCCAGCAGCTTAGAGGGCGGGAGCTCCTACGAGCAGTACTTC.

V is TRBV4-3 and J is TRBJ1-4; unclear D gene. Deletions cut 0 bases from V and 8 bases from J, with 4 bases between. Germline assignment: CDR1 LGHNA and CDR2 YSLEER. The CDR3 sequence is 12 residues long. DNA for the CDR3: TGCGCCAGCAGCCAAGACGGGGAAAAACTGTTTTTT. The encoded protein is CASSQDGEKLFF.

This clone was seen only once. The rearrangement joins TRBV11-2 to TRBJ2-7; D may match TRBD1 or TRBD2 (5 bases each). With 2 bases removed from V and 3 bases from J, the gap between germline ends came to 11 bases. Looked up from germline, CDR1 is SGHAT and CDR2 is FQNNGV. This CDR3 comprises 14 residues. The CDR3 bases are TGTGCCAGCAGCTTATGGGACCGCATCTACGAGCAGTACTTC. Its translation: CASSLWDRIYEQYF.

The V and J genes are TRBV5-4 and TRBJ1-6; D possibly corresponds to TRBD1 (6 bases). This CDR3 has 17 residues. Trimming shortened V by 0 bases and J by 0 bases, and 10 bases separated the two germline ends. Per germline, CDR1 SGHNT and CDR2 YYREEE (reference sequence). The CDR3: CASSLGTASSYNSPLHF. The DNA for the CDR3 is TGTGCCAGCAGCTTGGGGACAGCTAGCTCCTATAATTCACCCCTCCACTTT.

The chain joins TRBV6-4 to TRBJ1-2, with D unclear. Trimming took 4 bases from V and 3 from J, leaving 18 bases between them. The CDR3 loop spans 16 amino acids. Looked up from germline, CDR1 is MRHNA and CDR2 is SNTAGT. CDR3 DNA sequence: TGTGCCAGCAGTGTCTTCTATCCTGGGGAACACTATGGCTACACCTTC. This encodes CASSVFYPGEHYGYTF.

The chain is built from TRBV6-6 and TRBJ1-6; TRBD1 aligns across 8 bases. In germline, CDR1 is MNHNY, CDR2 SVGAGI (reference sequence). The junction had 0 bases not matched to a gene; V was cut back by 0 bases and J by 5 bases. CDR3 length equals 15 residues. CDR3 DNA: TGTGCCAGCAGTTACTCGACAGGGGATAATTCACCCCTCCACTTT. This sequence encodes CASSYSTGDNSPLHF.